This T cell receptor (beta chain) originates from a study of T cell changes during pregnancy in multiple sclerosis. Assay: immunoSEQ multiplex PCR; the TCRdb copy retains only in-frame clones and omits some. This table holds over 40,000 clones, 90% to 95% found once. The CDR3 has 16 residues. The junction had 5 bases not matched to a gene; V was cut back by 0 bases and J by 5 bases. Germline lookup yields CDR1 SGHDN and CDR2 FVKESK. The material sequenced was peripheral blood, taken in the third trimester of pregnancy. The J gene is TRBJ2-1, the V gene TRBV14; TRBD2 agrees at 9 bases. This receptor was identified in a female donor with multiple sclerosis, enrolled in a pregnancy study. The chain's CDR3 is CASSQDWGLAHNEQFF. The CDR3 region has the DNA TGTGCCAGCAGCCAAGATTGGGGACTAGCCCACAATGAGCAGTTCTTC. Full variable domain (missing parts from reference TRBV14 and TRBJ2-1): EAGVTQFPSHSVIEKGQTVTLRCDPISGHDNLYWYRRVMGKEIKFLLHFVKESKQDESGMPNNRFLAERTGGTYSTLKVQPAELEDSGVYFCASSQDWGLAHNEQFFGPGTRLTVL.